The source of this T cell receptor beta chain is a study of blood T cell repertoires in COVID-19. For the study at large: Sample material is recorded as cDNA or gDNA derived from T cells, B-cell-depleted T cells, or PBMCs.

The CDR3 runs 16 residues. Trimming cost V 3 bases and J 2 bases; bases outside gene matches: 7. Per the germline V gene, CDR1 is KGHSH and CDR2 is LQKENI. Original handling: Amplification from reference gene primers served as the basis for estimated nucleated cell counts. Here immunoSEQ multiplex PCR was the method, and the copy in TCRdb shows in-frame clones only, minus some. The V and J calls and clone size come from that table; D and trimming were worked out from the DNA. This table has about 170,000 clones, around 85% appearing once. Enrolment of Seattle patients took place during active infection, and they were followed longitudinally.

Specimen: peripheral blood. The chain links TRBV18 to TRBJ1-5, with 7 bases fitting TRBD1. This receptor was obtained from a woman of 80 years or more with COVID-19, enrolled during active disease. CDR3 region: CASSPGQPGGNQPQHF. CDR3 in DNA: TGTGCCAGCTCACCGGGACAGCCCGGAGGCAATCAGCCCCAGCATTTT.